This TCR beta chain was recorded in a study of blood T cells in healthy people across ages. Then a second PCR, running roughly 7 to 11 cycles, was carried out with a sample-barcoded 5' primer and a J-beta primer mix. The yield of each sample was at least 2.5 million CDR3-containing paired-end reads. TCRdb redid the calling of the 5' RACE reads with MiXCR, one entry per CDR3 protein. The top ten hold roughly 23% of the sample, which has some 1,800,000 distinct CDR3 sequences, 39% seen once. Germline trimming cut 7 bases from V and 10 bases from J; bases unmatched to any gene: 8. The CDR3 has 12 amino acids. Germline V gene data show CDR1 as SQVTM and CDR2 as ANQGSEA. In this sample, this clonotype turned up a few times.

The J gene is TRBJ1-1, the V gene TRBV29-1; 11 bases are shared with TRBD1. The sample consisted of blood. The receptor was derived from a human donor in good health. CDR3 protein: CSAGTGGLGAFF. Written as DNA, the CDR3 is TGCAGCGCCGGGACAGGGGGATTGGGAGCTTTCTTT.